The 3 T cell receptor beta chains reported below all come from one sample, sequenced in a study of CD8 T cells in ankylosing spondylitis. TCRdb redid the calling of the 5' RACE reads with MiXCR, one entry per CDR3 protein. This table has 200,000 or so distinct CDR3 sequences, about a quarter appearing once. The sequencing input was blood, either unsorted or a sorted T cell fraction (not recorded which). All receptors derive from a male donor with ankylosing spondylitis or in good health (not recorded which).

This clonotype was counted many times. This rearrangement joins TRBV4-3 to TRBJ2-2; D is tentatively TRBD1 or TRBD2 (5 bases each). The germline CDR1 and CDR2 sequences are LGHNA and YSLEER. V was pared by 2 bases and J by 3 bases, with 13 bases between. This CDR3 contains 16 residues. CDR3 bases: TGCGCCAGCAGCCAACTGGGGCTAGCCGACACCGGGGAGCTGTTTTTT. It is translated as CASSQLGLADTGELFF.

This rearrangement joins TRBV19 to TRBJ2-1; 11 bases line up with TRBD2. This CDR3 is built from 15 residues. Germline CDR1 LNHDA, CDR2 SQIVND (reference sequence). V lost 3 bases, J lost 8 bases, and 6 bases stayed unmatched. The CDR3 sequence: CASSMLAGGPHEQFF. The CDR3 DNA sequence: TGTGCCAGTAGTATGTTAGCGGGAGGGCCTCATGAGCAGTTCTTC.

The chain employs TRBV5-1 and TRBJ2-7; D unresolved. V gave up 4 bases and J gave up 4 bases, with 15 bases separating them. Germline lookup yields CDR1 SGHRS and CDR2 YFSETQ. The CDR3 is made up of 14 amino acids. CDR3 sequence (DNA): TGCGCCAGCAGCCCCATTGCCCCAGTTTACGAGCAGTACTTC. Protein: CASSPIAPVYEQYF.